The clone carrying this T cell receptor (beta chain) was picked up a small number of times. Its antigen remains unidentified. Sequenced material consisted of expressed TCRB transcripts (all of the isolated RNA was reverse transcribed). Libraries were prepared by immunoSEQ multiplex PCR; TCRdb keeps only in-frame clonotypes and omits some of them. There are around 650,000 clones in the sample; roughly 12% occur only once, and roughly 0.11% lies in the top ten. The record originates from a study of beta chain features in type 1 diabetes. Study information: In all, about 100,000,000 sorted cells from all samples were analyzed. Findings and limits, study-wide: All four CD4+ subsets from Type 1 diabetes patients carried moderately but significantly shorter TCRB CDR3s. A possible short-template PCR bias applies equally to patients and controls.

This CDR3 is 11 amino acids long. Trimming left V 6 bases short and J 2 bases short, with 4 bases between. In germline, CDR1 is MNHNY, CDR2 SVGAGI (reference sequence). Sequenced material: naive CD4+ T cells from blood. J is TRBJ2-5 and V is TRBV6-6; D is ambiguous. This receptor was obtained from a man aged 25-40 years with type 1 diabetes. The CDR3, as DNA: TGTGCCAGCAGGGCACAAGAGACCCAGTACTTC. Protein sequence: CASRAQETQYF.